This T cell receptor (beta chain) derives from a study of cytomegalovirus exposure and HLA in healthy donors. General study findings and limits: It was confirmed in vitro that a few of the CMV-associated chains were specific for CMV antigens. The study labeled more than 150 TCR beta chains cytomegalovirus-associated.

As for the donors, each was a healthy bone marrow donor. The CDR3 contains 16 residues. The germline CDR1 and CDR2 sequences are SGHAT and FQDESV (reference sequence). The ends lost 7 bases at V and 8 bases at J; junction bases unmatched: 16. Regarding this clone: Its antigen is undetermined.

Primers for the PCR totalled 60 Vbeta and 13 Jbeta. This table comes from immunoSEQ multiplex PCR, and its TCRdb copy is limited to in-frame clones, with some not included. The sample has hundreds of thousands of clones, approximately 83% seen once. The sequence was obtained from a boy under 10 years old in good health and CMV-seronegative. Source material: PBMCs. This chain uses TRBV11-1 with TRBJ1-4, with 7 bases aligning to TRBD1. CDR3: CASTSQAGTDGEKLFF. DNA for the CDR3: TGTGCCAGCACCTCACAAGCCGGGACAGATGGAGAAAAACTGTTTTTT.